The T cell receptor beta chain under discussion was sequenced for a study of T cells expressing NK-cell markers. Comment on this clonotype: No antigen is known for it.

Following a re-call of the 5' RACE reads, TCRdb has one entry per CDR3 protein and lacks DNA. There are 400,000 or so distinct CDR3 sequences in the sample, with roughly a tenth held by the top ten. Study-level points and caveats: As a fraction of CD8+ T cells, dominant NKG2C+ clonotypes reached about 1.0-7.5% in about six donors.

The CDR3 has 18 residues. Germline V lookup: CDR1 SEHNR, CDR2 FQNEAQ (reference sequence). The clonotype originates from a woman aged 45-60 years in good health. Sequenced material: blood T cells: a sorted CD56 or NKG2C T cell subset, CD4+ or CD8+ T cells, or bulk PBMC T cells (not recorded which). V usage is TRBV7-9 and J usage is TRBJ2-3; with no DNA, the TCRdb D assignment of TRBD2 cannot be verified. The CDR3: CASSTRTVRNLAGDTQYF. Using reference TRBV7-9 and TRBJ2-3 for the parts outside the CDR3, the full variable domain is DTGVSQNPRHKITKRGQNVTFRCDPISEHNRLYWYRQTLGQGPEFLTYFQNEAQLEKSRLLSDRFSAERPKGSFSTLEIQRTEQGDSAMYLCASSTRTVRNLAGDTQYFGPGTRLTVL.